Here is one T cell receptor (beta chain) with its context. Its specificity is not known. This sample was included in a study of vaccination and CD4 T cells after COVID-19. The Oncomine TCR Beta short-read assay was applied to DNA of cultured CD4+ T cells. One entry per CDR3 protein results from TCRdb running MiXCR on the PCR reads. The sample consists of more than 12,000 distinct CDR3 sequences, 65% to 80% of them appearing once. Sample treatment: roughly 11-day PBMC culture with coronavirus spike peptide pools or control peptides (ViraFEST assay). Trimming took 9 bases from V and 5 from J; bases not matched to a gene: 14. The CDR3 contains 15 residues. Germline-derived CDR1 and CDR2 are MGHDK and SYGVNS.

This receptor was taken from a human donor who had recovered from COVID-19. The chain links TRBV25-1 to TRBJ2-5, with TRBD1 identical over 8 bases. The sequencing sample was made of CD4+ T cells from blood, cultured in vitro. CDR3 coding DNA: TGTGCCAGTTCTTGGGCAGGGGGCAGTTCGGAGACCCAGTACTTC. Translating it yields CASSWAGGSSETQYF.